This TCR beta chain was profiled in a study of T cells after yellow fever vaccination. The CDR3 contains 13 residues. Trimming cost V 0 bases and J 10 bases, with 10 bases left between them. Per germline, CDR1 KGHSH and CDR2 LQKENI. Study findings and constraints: Boosting was followed by the reappearance of most primary-vaccination clones (under 97% CD4, about 88% CD8). Though it reached lower strength, the secondary response hit its peak faster, day 5 versus 15. Although most clonotypes did not, a small share appeared in both CD4 and CD8 compartments.

TCR cDNA, made by 5'RACE template switching, carried an added universal primer site and UMIs. MiXCR, applied by TCRdb to the 5' RACE reads, yields one record per CDR3 protein. The top ten clones hold 2.5% to 3.5% of a sample with 200,000 to 250,000 distinct CDR3 sequences, around 3.1% of them seen once. In the case of this clonotype: Its antigen is not known.

The source is a man aged 18 to 29 who received the YFV17D yellow fever vaccine. V gene TRBV18 combines with J gene TRBJ2-1, with a weak D call TRBD1 (6 bases). Sequenced here: CD4+ T cells sorted from PBMCs, sampled 10 days after the yellow fever booster vaccination. CDR3 loop: CASSPPSGTEQFF. In DNA form, the CDR3 reads TGTGCCAGCTCACCACCTTCTGGGACAGAGCAGTTCTTC.